This TCR beta chain emerged from a study of blood T cells in healthy people across ages. A second PCR, run for roughly 7 to 12 cycles, used a sample-barcoded 5' primer plus a J-beta primer mix. From the 5' RACE reads, TCRdb called clonotypes with MiXCR, one entry per CDR3 protein. The sample has roughly 700,000 distinct CDR3 sequences, more than 40% seen once; the top ten hold roughly 31%. This CDR3 spans 13 amino acids. The germline CDR1 and CDR2 sequences are SEHNR and FQNEAQ (reference sequence). V lost 4 bases and J lost 8; bases outside the gene matches: 7. Sequenced: blood. The source is a woman in her sixties or seventies in good health. The chain employs TRBV7-9 and TRBJ1-2, with TRBD1 identical over 7 bases. Here the CDR3 reads CASSSVAGGGYTF. The CDR3 bases are TGTGCCAGCAGCTCTGTGGCAGGGGGAGGCTACACCTTC. The variable domain in full, with the rest retrieved from reference TRBV7-9 and TRBJ1-2, is DTGVSQNPRHKITKRGQNVTFRCDPISEHNRLYWYRQTLGQGPEFLTYFQNEAQLEKSRLLSDRFSAERPKGSFSTLEIQRTEQGDSAMYLCASSSVAGGGYTFGSGTRLTVV.